These T cell receptor beta chains were read from a single sample in a study of CXCR3-negative and CXCR3-positive naive CD8 T cells. TCRdb re-called the 5' RACE reads and catalogs CDR3 proteins one per entry, DNA excluded. The sample shows about 150,000 distinct CDR3 sequences, and approximately 0.4% sits with its ten largest clones. Sequencing was performed on naive CXCR3+ CD8+ T cells from blood. The receptors come from a human donor in good health. Some clones in this sample may be carry-over from other donors' samples. Both conserved end residues are part of each CDR3.

TRBJ2-1 TRBV18 CASSPTPRTGARYNEQFF
TRBJ2-7 TRBV10-2 CASSEWQGPSYEQYF
TRBJ2-2 TRBV19 CASRWGTGELFF
TRBJ1-5 TRBV19 CASSPTPINQPQHF
TRBJ2-5 TRBV6-5 CASSYLEQETQYF
TRBJ2-7 TRBV20-1 CSARQDRGYEQYF
TRBJ2-7 TRBV4-2 CASRGGGTYEQYF
TRBJ2-1 TRBV29-1 CSVVGWGAGEGEQFF
TRBJ2-7 TRBV14 CASSPLGLEYEQYF
TRBJ1-1 TRBV27 CASRIGMGQGKAFF
TRBJ1-1 TRBV12-3/TRBV12-4 CASRDRGSTEAFF
TRBJ2-1 TRBV6-2/TRBV6-3 CASSSQGAEQFF
TRBJ2-2 TRBV2 CASSEQVSGELFF
TRBJ2-1 TRBV12-3/TRBV12-4 CASSNAQREYNEQFF
TRBJ2-7 TRBV28 CASSPQGSGSYEQYF
TRBJ1-6 TRBV4-1 CASSHESRSYNSPLHF
TRBJ2-1 TRBV21-1 CAGGSDTKRPFSFRASYNEQFF
TRBJ2-5 TRBV3-1 CASSPLGSRLQETQYF
TRBJ2-3 TRBV3-1 CASSRNPTSGAKYTQYF
TRBJ1-2 TRBV7-6 CASSLEPDYGYTF